Shown below are 18 T cell receptor beta chains from a single sample sequenced in a study of cytomegalovirus exposure and HLA in healthy donors (dated by TCRdb to the late 2010s). The library was made by the immunoSEQ multiplex PCR assay. For the multiplex PCR, a mixture combining 60 forward primers for TCR Vbeta segments and 13 reverse primers for TCR Jbeta segments was used. As stored in TCRdb, this immuneACCESS dataset retains in-frame rearrangements with V and J assigned. A fraction of the clones does not appear; measured against another copy, unresolved V genes explain less than half of the discrepancy, and the remainder lacks a known reason. The sample records over 100,000 clones, about 62% of which are singletons. Approximately 8.5% of the sample is in the top ten clones. The sample comprised PBMCs. Receptors were obtained from a woman in her thirties or forties in good health and CMV-seropositive.

The chain couples TRBV19 to TRBJ2-5; 12 bases line up with TRBD2. The CDR3 sequence is 15 residues long. Trimming cost V 6 bases and J 5 bases; bases outside gene matches: 7. Germline loops: CDR1 LNHDA, CDR2 SQIVND (reference sequence). The CDR3 spells CASSPGLAGVETQYF. CDR3 sequence (DNA): TGTGCCAGTAGCCCGGGACTAGCGGGTGTGGAGACCCAGTACTTC.

This clone was recorded a few times. The V and J genes are TRBV28 and TRBJ2-3; tentatively, D is TRBD2 (6 bases). Germline V gives CDR1 MDHEN, CDR2 SYDVKM. This CDR3 region has 15 residues. V shed 1 base and J shed 4 bases, with 12 bases lying between them. The CDR3 DNA reads as TGTGCCAGCAGTTTATCGGGAGTTGGCGCAGATACGCAGTATTTT. Amino acid sequence: CASSLSGVGADTQYF.

This clone showed up just a few times. This chain uses TRBV6-5 with TRBJ1-2, with D possibly TRBD1 on 6 matching bases. The CDR3 loop spans 15 amino acids. V gave up 6 bases and J gave up 4 bases, with 18 bases separating them. Germline V gives CDR1 MNHEY, CDR2 SVGAGI. This chain's CDR3 is CASSRTASSLYGYTF. The CDR3 coding sequence is TGTGCCAGCAGCCGGACAGCCTCGTCCCTCTATGGCTACACCTTC.

V usage is TRBV13 and J usage is TRBJ1-1; D is undetermined. The CDR3 runs 13 residues. V lost 8 bases to trimming and J lost 5 bases, with 15 bases between them. The germline V gene encodes CDR1 PRHDT and CDR2 FYEKMQ (reference sequence). The CDR3 nucleotides are TGTGCCAGCGGGAGAGGAGAGGGAACTGAAGCTTTCTTT. Encoded protein: CASGRGEGTEAFF.

V is TRBV5-1 and J is TRBJ2-5; D is undetermined. The germline V gene encodes CDR1 SGHRS and CDR2 YFSETQ. The ends were cut back, 4 bases at V and 5 bases at J, with 12 bases in the middle. This CDR3 has 13 amino acids. The CDR3 region has the DNA TGCGCCAGCAGCGGCGGATATGGGGAGACCCAGTACTTC. It is translated as CASSGGYGETQYF.

The chain has TRBV28 and TRBJ1-3, with D unresolved. Trimming pared 10 bases from V and 4 bases from J, leaving 23 bases between. The CDR3 contains 16 residues. Germline V gene sequence: CDR1 MDHEN, CDR2 SYDVKM. This CDR3 is CATLSPRAASGNTIYF. The CDR3 DNA sequence: TGTGCCACCCTCTCCCCCCGCGCCGCCTCGGGAAACACCATATATTTT.

This clone showed up just a few times. The junction shows a germline mismatch at one end, possibly a read error. The chain uses TRBV7-9 and TRBJ1-1, with D hard to call. The germline CDR1 and CDR2 sequences are SEHNR and FQNEAQ (reference sequence). CDR3 length: 12 amino acids. CDR3 sequence: CSSGEAGTEAFF. The CDR3, as DNA: TGTTCCAGCGGGGAGGCTGGCACTGAAGCTTTCTTT.

This clone turned up a few times. The chain recombines TRBV6-5 with TRBJ1-3; D unresolved. Germline CDR1 reads MNHEY; CDR2 reads SVGAGI. Trimming left V 8 bases short and J 2 bases short, with 4 bases between. CDR3 length: 11 residues. The CDR3 DNA reads as TGTGCCAGCCGTACTGGAAACACCATATATTTT. Its protein product is CASRTGNTIYF.

The rearrangement uses TRBV2 and TRBJ1-2; tentatively, D is TRBD1 (5 bases). With 3 bases removed from V and 6 bases from J, the gap between germline ends came to 11 bases. Per germline, CDR1 SNHLY and CDR2 FYNNEI. The CDR3 has 13 residues. CDR3 DNA: TGTGCCAGCAGTGACAGGGTTCGGGATGGCTACACCTTC. Its translation is CASSDRVRDGYTF. Full variable domain (outside the CDR3, taken from reference TRBV2 and TRBJ1-2): EPEVTQTPSHQVTQMGQEVILRCVPISNHLYFYWYRQILGQKVEFLVSFYNNEISEKSEIFDDQFSVERPDGSNFTLKIRSTKLEDSAMYFCASSDRVRDGYTFGSGTRLTVV.

This chain uses TRBV5-1 with TRBJ2-7, with 7 bases lining up with TRBD2. This CDR3 region has 13 residues. Trimming removed 2 bases from V and 5 bases from J; junction bases left unmatched: 4. CDR1 is SGHRS and CDR2 is YFSETQ in the germline V gene. This CDR3 reads CASSFGLADEQYF. In nucleotides, the CDR3 is TGCGCCAGCAGCTTTGGTCTAGCGGACGAGCAGTACTTC.

The J gene is TRBJ2-3, the V gene TRBV6-1; D gene ambiguous. Germline CDR1 is MNHNS and CDR2 is SASEGT. Trimming stripped 5 bases from V and 1 base from J, with 13 bases between. The CDR3 sequence is 15 residues long. CDR3 nucleotide sequence: TGTGCCAGCAGTAGACTCCATCCGGGCACAGATACGCAGTATTTT. Translation gives CASSRLHPGTDTQYF.

The chain links TRBV23-1 to TRBJ2-5; D remains unclear. TRBV23-1 is noted as an ORF with a role that remains uncertain. V lost 11 bases and J 5 bases, leaving 9 bases between the germline ends. This CDR3 comprises 10 residues. In DNA, the CDR3 is TGCGCCGTCAGACTGGAGACCCAGTACTTC. Amino acids: CAVRLETQYF.

This chain uses TRBV27 with TRBJ1-5; possible D gene TRBD1, 5 bases. CDR1 and CDR2 from the germline V gene are MNHEY and SMNVEV (reference sequence). The CDR3 contains 13 residues. The V end lost 3 bases, the J end lost 7 bases, and 10 bases lay between the germline ends. The CDR3 sequence: CASSLRGGQPQHF. The CDR3, as DNA: TGTGCCAGCAGTTTGAGGGGAGGACAGCCCCAGCATTTT.

The genes are TRBV5-1 and TRBJ2-1; 10 bases line up with TRBD2. The CDR3 totals 15 residues. Germline CDR1 and CDR2: SGHRS and YFSETQ. The ends lost 5 bases at V and 2 bases at J; junction bases unmatched: 4. The CDR3 sequence: CASSYSGRTYNEQFF. In DNA, the CDR3 is TGCGCCAGCAGTTATAGCGGGAGGACCTACAATGAGCAGTTCTTC.

The chain recombines TRBV5-6 with TRBJ2-7, with 9 bases identical to TRBD1. The CDR3 totals 14 residues. V dropped 5 bases and J dropped 5; count of bases not matched to a gene: 8. Germline V gives CDR1 SGHDT, CDR2 YYEEEE. For the CDR3, the DNA is TGTGCCAGCAGGTTGACAGGGGGGGAGAACGAGCAGTACTTC. Amino acids: CASRLTGGENEQYF.

The chain uses TRBV19 and TRBJ2-7; 10 bases fit TRBD1. CDR1 and CDR2 (germline): LNHDA, SQIVND (reference sequence). CDR3 length: 14 amino acids. V gave up 6 bases and J gave up 4 bases; unmatched junction bases: 6. In nucleotides, the CDR3 is TGTGCCAGTAGGCCACCGGGACAGGGGTACGAGCAGTACTTC. Translation: CASRPPGQGYEQYF.

The chain employs TRBV5-4 and TRBJ2-1; 9 nucleotides agree with TRBD2. Germline trimming cut 3 bases from V and 6 bases from J; bases unmatched to any gene: 10. Looked up from germline, CDR1 is SGHNT and CDR2 is YYREEE (reference sequence). The CDR3 runs to 16 residues. The CDR3 is CASSSGGRALGNEQFF. The CDR3 nucleotides read TGTGCCAGCAGCTCTGGCGGGAGGGCCTTGGGCAATGAGCAGTTCTTC.

The chain employs TRBV6-5 and TRBJ1-4; D uncertain. Per germline, CDR1 MNHEY and CDR2 SVGAGI. The germline V and J ends were trimmed by 2 bases and 4 bases, with 5 bases remaining between them. The length of the CDR3 is 13 residues. The CDR3 protein is CASSYQVNEKLFF. The CDR3 bases are TGTGCCAGCAGTTACCAGGTTAATGAAAAACTGTTTTTT.